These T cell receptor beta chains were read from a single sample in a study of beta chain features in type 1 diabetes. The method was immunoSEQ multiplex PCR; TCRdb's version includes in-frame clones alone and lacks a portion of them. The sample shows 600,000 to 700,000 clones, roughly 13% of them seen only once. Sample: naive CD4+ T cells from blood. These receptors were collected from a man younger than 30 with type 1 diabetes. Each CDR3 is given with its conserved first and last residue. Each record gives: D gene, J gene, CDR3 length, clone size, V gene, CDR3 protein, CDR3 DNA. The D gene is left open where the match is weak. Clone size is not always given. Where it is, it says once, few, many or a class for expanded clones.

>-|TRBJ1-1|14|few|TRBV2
CASSAPPGPQAAFF
TGTGCCAGCAGTGCACCCCCGGGACCCCAGGCGGCTTTCTTT
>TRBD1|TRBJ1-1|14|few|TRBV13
CASNLRGVNTEAFF
TGTGCCAGCAACCTCAGGGGGGTGAACACTGAAGCTTTCTTT
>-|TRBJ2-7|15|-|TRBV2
CASKTGRVSSYEQYF
TGTGCCAGCAAAACCGGGCGGGTGAGCTCCTACGAGCAGTACTTC
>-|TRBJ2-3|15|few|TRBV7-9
CASSLGGAGTDTQYF
TGTGCCAGCAGCTTAGGGGGCGCGGGCACAGATACGCAGTATTTT
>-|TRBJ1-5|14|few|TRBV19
CASSFRGGNQPQHF
TGTGCCAGTAGTTTCAGGGGCGGCAATCAGCCCCAGCATTTT
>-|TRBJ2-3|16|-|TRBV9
CASSVGAGWSTDTQYF
TGTGCCAGCAGCGTAGGGGCGGGGTGGAGCACAGATACGCAGTATTTT
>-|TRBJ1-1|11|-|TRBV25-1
CASSAYTEAFF
TGTGCCAGCAGTGCCTACACTGAAGCTTTCTTT
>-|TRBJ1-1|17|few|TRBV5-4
CASSLEGRGSLNTEAFF
TGTGCCAGCAGCTTGGAAGGGAGGGGGTCTCTGAACACTGAAGCTTTCTTT
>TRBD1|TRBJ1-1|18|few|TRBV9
CASSGQGSFSGMNTEAFF
TGTGCCAGCAGCGGACAGGGGTCGTTCAGCGGCATGAACACTGAAGCTTTCTTT
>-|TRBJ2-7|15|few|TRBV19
CASSNNLGSAYEQYF
TGTGCCAGTAGTAACAACCTCGGTTCCGCCTACGAGCAGTACTTC
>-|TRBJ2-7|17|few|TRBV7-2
CASSHIGPGPDFYEQYF
TGTGCCAGCAGTCATATTGGACCGGGTCCAGACTTCTACGAGCAGTACTTC
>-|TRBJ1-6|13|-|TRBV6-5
CASRLGLNSPLHF
TGTGCCAGCAGGCTGGGTCTCAATTCACCCCTCCACTTT
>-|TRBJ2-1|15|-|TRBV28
CASSLPGTSYNEQFF
TGTGCCAGCAGTTTACCAGGTACATCCTACAATGAGCAGTTCTTC
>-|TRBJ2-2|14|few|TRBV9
CASSVEGRTGELFF
TGTGCCAGCAGCGTAGAGGGCCGTACCGGGGAGCTGTTTTTT
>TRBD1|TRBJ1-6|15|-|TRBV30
CAWTLLDRDYSPLHF
TGTGCCTGGACCCTCCTGGACAGGGACTATTCACCCCTCCACTTT
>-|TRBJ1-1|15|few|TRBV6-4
CASSAFGGLATEAFF
TGTGCCAGCAGTGCGTTTGGTGGGCTAGCGACTGAAGCTTTCTTT
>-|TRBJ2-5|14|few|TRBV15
CATSRDWGGETQYF
TGTGCCACCAGCAGAGATTGGGGAGGCGAGACCCAGTACTTC
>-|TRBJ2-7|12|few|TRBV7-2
CASSFQGSEQYF
TGTGCCAGCAGCTTCCAGGGCTCCGAGCAGTACTTC
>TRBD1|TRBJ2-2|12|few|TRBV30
CAQGQTTGELFF
TGTGCCCAGGGACAGACGACCGGGGAGCTGTTTTTT
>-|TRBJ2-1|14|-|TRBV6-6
CASSYGGGSREQFF
TGTGCCAGCAGTTACGGAGGGGGCAGTAGGGAGCAGTTCTTC
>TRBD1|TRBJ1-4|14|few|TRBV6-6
CASGFGTANEKLFF
TGTGCCAGCGGGTTTGGGACAGCTAATGAAAAACTGTTTTTT
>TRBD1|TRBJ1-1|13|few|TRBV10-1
CASTGVEKSEAFF
TGCGCCAGTACAGGGGTTGAAAAATCTGAAGCTTTCTTT
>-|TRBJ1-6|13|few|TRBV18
CASSPSRDSPLHF
TGTGCCAGCTCACCATCCAGGGACTCACCCCTCCACTTT
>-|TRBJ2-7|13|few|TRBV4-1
CASSQDFQLEQYF
TGCGCCAGCAGCCAAGATTTTCAGCTCGAGCAGTACTTC
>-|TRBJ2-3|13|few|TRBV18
CASSLTRGDTQYF
TGTGCCAGCTCACTTACGAGAGGAGATACGCAGTATTTT
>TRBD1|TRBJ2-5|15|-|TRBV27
CASSSPGTGLETQYF
TGTGCCAGCAGTTCCCCCGGGACAGGGTTAGAGACCCAGTACTTC
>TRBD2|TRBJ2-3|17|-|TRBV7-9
CASSFLAGGPSTDTQYF
TGTGCCAGCAGCTTCCTAGCGGGGGGCCCTAGCACAGATACGCAGTATTTT